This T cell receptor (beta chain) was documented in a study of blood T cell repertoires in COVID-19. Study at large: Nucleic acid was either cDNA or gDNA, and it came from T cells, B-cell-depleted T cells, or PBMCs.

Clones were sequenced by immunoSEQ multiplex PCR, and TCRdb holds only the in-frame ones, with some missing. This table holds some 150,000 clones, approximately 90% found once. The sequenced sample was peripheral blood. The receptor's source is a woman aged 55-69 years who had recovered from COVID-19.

The CDR3 region is CAGGRASVTGELFF. DNA for the CDR3: TGTGCCGGAGGGAGAGCGTCGGTCACCGGGGAGCTGTTTTTT. The chain joins TRBV6-5 to TRBJ2-2; weak D call: TRBD2 (6 bases). Trimming removed 11 bases from V and 4 bases from J, with 17 bases in between. CDR3 size: 14 residues. Germline V gene sequence: CDR1 MNHEY, CDR2 SVGAGI.